What follows is one TCR beta chain and its context. Its antigen remains unidentified. The data originate from a study of a mutant IDH1 vaccine in newly diagnosed glioma. Study summary: Scheduled for weeks 1, 3, 5, 7, 11, 15, 19 and 23, eight vaccinations were given to patients. Beginning 4-6 weeks after radiotherapy alone, or with temozolomide cycles, vaccination took place.

Time point indicated: week 11, during vaccination. Vaccine doses each comprised 300 ug of mutant IDH1 20-mer peptide, with topical imiquimod. Study results and limitations: Variations in leading peripheral T cell clonotypes appeared to have no connection with pseudoprogression. Vaccination induced immune responses in about 92% of patients.

Only in-frame clones appear in the TCRdb table, and some are missing; sequencing was by immunoSEQ multiplex PCR. This sample has about 60,000 clones, with about 84% found just once. This CDR3 comprises 13 residues. CDR1 is MDHEN and CDR2 is SYDVKM in the germline V gene. V lost 8 bases, J lost 8 bases, and 10 bases stayed unmatched. This sequence originates from a man aged 25 to 40 with glioma. The chain links TRBV28 to TRBJ2-3; 7 bases map to TRBD1. The sample here was PBMCs, taken from a glioma patient whose treatment included an IDH1 peptide vaccine. This chain's CDR3 is CASRFTGVGTQYF. CDR3 DNA sequence: TGTGCCAGCCGATTCACAGGGGTAGGTACGCAGTATTTT. Full variable domain (outside the CDR3, taken from reference TRBV28 and TRBJ2-3): DVKVTQSSRYLVKRTGEKVFLECVQDMDHENMFWYRQDPGLGLRLIYFSYDVKMKEKGDIPEGYSVSREKKERFSLILESASTNQTSMYLCASRFTGVGTQYFGPGTRLTVL.